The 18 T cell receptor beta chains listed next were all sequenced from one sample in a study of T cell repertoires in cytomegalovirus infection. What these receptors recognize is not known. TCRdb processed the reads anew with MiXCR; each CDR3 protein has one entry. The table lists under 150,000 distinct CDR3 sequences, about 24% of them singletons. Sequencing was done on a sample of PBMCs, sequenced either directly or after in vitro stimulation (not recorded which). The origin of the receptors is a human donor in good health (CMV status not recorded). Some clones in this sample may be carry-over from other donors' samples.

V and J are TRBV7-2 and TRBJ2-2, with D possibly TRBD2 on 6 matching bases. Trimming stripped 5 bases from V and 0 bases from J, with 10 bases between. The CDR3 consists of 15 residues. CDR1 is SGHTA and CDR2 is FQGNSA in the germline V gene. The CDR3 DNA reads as TGTGCCAGCAGCGTAGGAGGGGCGAACACCGGGGAGCTGTTTTTT. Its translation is CASSVGGANTGELFF.

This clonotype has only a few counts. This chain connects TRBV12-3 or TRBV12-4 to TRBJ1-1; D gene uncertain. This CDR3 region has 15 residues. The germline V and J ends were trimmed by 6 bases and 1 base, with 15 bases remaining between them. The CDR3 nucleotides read TGTGCCAGCAGACCCCGCGAGGTACCGAACACTGAAGCTTTCTTT. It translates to CASRPREVPNTEAFF.

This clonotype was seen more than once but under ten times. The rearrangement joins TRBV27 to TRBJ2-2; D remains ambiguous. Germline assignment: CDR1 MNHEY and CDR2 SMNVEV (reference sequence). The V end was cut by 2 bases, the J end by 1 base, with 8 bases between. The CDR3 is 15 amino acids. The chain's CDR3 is CASSLGLLNTGELFF. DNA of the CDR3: TGTGCCAGCAGTTTAGGTCTTCTGAACACCGGGGAGCTGTTTTTT.

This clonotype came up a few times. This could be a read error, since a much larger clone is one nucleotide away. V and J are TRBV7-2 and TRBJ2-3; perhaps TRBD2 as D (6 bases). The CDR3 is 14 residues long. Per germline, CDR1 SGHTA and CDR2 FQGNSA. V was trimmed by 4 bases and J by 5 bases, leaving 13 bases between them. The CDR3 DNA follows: TGTGCCAGCAGCTCGGGACTCTTCATAGATACGCAGTATTTT. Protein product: CASSSGLFIDTQYF.

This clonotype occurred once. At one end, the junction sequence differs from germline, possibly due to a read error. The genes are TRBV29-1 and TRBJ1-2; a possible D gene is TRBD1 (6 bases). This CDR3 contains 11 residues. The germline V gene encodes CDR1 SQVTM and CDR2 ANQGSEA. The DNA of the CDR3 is TGCAGCGGTGAAGGGGGGGATGGCTACACCTTC. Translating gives CSGEGGDGYTF.

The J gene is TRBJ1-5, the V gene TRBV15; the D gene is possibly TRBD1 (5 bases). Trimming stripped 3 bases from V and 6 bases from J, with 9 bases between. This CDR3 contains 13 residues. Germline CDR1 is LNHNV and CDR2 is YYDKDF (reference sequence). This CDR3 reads CATSSEGIQPQHF. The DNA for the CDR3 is TGTGCCACCAGCAGCGAGGGGATTCAGCCCCAGCATTTT.

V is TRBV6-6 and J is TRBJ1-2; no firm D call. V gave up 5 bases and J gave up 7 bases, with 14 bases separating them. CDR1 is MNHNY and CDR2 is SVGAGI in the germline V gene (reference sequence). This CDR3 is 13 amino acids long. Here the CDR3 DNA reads TGTGCCAGCAGTGACCCACGGGGAGGTGGCTACACCTTC. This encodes CASSDPRGGGYTF.

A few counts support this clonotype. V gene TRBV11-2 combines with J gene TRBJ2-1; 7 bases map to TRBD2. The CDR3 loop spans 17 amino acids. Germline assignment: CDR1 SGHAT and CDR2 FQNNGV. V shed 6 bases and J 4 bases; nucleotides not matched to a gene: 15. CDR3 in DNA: TGTGCCAGCAGACCCCGGAAACTAGCGTCTTCTTACAATGAGCAGTTCTTC. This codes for CASRPRKLASSYNEQFF.

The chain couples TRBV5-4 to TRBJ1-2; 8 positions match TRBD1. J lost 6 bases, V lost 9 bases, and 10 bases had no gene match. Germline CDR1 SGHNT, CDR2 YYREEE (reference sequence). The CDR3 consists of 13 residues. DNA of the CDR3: TGTGCCACCTATCGACAGGGGCGAGATGGCTACACCTTC. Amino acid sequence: CATYRQGRDGYTF.

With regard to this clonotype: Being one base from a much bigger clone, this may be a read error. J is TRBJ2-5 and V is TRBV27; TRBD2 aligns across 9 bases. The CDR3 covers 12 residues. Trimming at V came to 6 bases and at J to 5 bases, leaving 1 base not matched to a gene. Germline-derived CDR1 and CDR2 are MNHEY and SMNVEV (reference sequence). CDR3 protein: CASRGLAETQYF. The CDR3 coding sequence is TGTGCCAGCAGAGGACTAGCGGAGACCCAGTACTTC.

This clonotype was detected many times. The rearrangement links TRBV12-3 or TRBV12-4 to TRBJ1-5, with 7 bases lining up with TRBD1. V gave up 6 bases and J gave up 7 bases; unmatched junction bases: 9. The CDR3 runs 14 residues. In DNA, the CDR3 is TGTGCCAGCAGGCCAACAGGGGCAGGGCAGCCCCAGCATTTT. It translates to CASRPTGAGQPQHF.

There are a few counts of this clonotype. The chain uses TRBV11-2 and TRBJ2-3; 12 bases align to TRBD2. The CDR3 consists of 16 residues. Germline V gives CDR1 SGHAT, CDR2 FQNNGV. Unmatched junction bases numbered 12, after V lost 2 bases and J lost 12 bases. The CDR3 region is CASSLSRLAGVKVQYF. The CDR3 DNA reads TGTGCCAGCAGCTTATCCCGACTAGCGGGAGTCAAAGTTCAGTATTTT.

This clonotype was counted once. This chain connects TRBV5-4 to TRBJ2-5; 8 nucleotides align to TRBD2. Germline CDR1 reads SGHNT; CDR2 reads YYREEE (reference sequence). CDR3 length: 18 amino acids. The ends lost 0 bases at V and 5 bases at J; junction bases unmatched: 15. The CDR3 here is CASSLDPPGSGRLETQYF. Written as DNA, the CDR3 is TGTGCCAGCAGCTTGGACCCCCCGGGGAGCGGGAGACTTGAGACCCAGTACTTC. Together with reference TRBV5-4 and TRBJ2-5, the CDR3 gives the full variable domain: ETGVTQSPTHLIKTRGQQVTLRCSSQSGHNTVSWYQQALGQGPQFIFQYYREEENGRGNFPPRFSGLQFPNYSSELNVNALELDDSALYLCASSLDPPGSGRLETQYFGPGTRLLVL.

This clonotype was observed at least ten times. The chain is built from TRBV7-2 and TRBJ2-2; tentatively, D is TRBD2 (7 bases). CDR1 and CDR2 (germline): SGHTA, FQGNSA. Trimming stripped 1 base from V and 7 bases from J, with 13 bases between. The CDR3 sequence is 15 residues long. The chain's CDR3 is CASSLERGGYGELFF. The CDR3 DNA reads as TGTGCCAGCAGCTTAGAAAGGGGGGGTTACGGGGAGCTGTTTTTT.

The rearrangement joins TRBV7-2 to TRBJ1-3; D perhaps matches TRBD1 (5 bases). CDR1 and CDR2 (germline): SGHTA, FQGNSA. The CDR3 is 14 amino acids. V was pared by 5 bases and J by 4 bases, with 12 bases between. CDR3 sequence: CASSNQGYGNTIYF. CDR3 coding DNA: TGTGCCAGCAGCAACCAGGGCTACGGAAACACCATATATTTT.

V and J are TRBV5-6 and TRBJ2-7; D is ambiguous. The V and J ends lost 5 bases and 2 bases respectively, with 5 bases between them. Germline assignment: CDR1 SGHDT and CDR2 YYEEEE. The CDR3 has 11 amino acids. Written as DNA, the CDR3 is TGTGCCAGCAGTTCCGCCTACGAGCAGTACGTC. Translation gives CASSSAYEQYV.

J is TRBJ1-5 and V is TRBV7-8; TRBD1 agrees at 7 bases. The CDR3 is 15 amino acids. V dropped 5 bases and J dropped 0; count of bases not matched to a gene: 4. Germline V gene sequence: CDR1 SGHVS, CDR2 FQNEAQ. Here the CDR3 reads CASSRDRYSNQPQHF. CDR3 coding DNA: TGTGCCAGCAGCAGGGACAGATATAGCAATCAGCCCCAGCATTTT.

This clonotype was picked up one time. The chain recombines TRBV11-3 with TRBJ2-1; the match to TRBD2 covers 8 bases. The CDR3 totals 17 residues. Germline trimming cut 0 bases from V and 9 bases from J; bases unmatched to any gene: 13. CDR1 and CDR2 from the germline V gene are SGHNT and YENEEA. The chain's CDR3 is CASSLEADSSGIGEQFF. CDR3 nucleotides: TGTGCCAGCAGCTTAGAGGCCGATAGTAGCGGGATTGGTGAGCAGTTCTTC.